The 6 T cell receptor beta chains below all came from one sample that was sequenced in a study of neoadjuvant anti-PD-1 for oral cavity cancer (dated by TCRdb to the early 2020s). The library was produced with the immunoSEQ multiplex PCR assay. The table was pulled from immuneACCESS by TCRdb, which kept in-frame rearrangements only. Such tables lose some clones; where checked, under half of the loss comes from unresolved V genes, and the rest has no known cause. Within this sample are about 14,000 clones, with roughly 73% of them counted one time only. In total, the top ten clones hold roughly 3% of the sample. The time point label, as the study defines it: before neoadjuvant nivolumab. Source: PBMCs, taken before nivolumab (anti-PD-1) treatment. These receptors all come from a person between 40 and 85 years old with oral cavity squamous cell carcinoma.

The chain combines TRBV2 with TRBJ1-2; D is perhaps TRBD1 (6 bases). The CDR3 extends over 14 amino acids. Trimming took 3 bases from V and 7 from J, leaving 15 bases between them. Germline loops: CDR1 SNHLY, CDR2 FYNNEI. In DNA form, the CDR3 reads TGTGCCAGCAGTGAGCGTCGGGGGCAGCTTGGCTACACCTTC. This sequence encodes CASSERRGQLGYTF.

The chain employs TRBV10-2 and TRBJ1-5; D call uncertain. Germline CDR1 and CDR2: WSHSY and SAAADI. V was pared by 5 bases and J by 0 bases, with 11 bases between. The CDR3 has 15 amino acids. The CDR3 region has the DNA TGCGCCAGCAGTCGGTCGCAGCTTAGCAATCAGCCCCAGCATTTT. It encodes CASSRSQLSNQPQHF.

The V call is TRBV30, the J call TRBJ1-2; D ambiguous. Trimming removed 1 base from V and 4 bases from J, with 13 bases in between. CDR1 is GTSNPN, CDR2 SVGIG, per germline (reference sequence). CDR3 length: 14 residues. CDR3 DNA: TGTGCCTGGAGTGGATTGGGGAGAGGCTATGGCTACACCTTC. Translating it yields CAWSGLGRGYGYTF.

This chain connects TRBV6-5 to TRBJ2-5; D unclear. This CDR3 has 12 residues. Germline V gene data show CDR1 as MNHEY and CDR2 as SVGAGI. V lost 7 bases and J 1 base, leaving 7 bases between the germline ends. The CDR3 nucleotides are TGTGCCAGCACATGGGCCCAAGAGACCCAGTACTTC. Protein product: CASTWAQETQYF.

CDR3: CAISESIAYFTTENTDTQYF. Here the CDR3 DNA reads TGTGCCATCAGTGAGTCGATAGCATACTTTACAACAGAAAACACAGATACGCAGTATTTT. This chain uses TRBV10-3 with TRBJ2-3; D ambiguous. The germline V gene has CDR1 ENHRY and CDR2 SYGVKD. The CDR3 sequence is 20 residues long. Trimming stripped 0 bases from V and 2 bases from J, with 24 bases between.

This clone was seen once. The genes are TRBV11-2 and TRBJ1-1; no reliable D call. V lost 4 bases, J lost 3 bases, and 9 bases lay in between. CDR3 length equals 13 residues. Germline V lookup: CDR1 SGHAT, CDR2 FQNNGV. This CDR3 is CASSSSGYTEAFF. In nucleotides, the CDR3 is TGTGCCAGCAGCTCCTCGGGGTACACTGAAGCTTTCTTT. Together with reference TRBV11-2 and TRBJ1-1, the CDR3 gives the full variable domain: EAGVAQSPRYKIIEKRQSVAFWCNPISGHATLYWYQQILGQGPKLLIQFQNNGVVDDSQLPKDRFSAERLKGVDSTLKIQPAKLEDSAVYLCASSSSGYTEAFFGQGTRLTVV.